These 16 T cell receptor beta chains originate from one sample sequenced in a study of shared clonotypes between healthy human individuals. Method: immunoSEQ multiplex PCR; TCRdb's copy keeps in-frame clones and lacks some. The sample yields around 2,000,000 clones, 85% to 95% seen once. Input material: naive CD4+ T cells sorted from blood. This sample's subset: CD45RA+ positively selected. Receptor source: a man aged 18-30 years in good health.

J is TRBJ2-4 and V is TRBV4-3; 9 bases match TRBD2. V lost 0 bases, J lost 9 bases, and 6 bases stayed unmatched. CDR1 is LGHNA, CDR2 YSLEER, per germline. This CDR3 is 15 amino acids long. For the CDR3, the DNA is TGCGCCAGCAGCCAAGATCCCCGTAGCGGGGGCATTCAGTACTTC. This translates into CASSQDPRSGGIQYF.

The rearrangement links TRBV5-5 to TRBJ1-6; no reliable D call. Trimming took 5 bases from V and 7 from J, leaving 7 bases between them. Germline CDR1 and CDR2: SGHKS and YYEKEE (reference sequence). The CDR3 length is 12 residues. The CDR3 DNA is TGTGCCAGCAGTCCAACGAATTCACCCCTCCACTTT. This encodes CASSPTNSPLHF. The whole variable domain, filled in from reference TRBV5-5 and TRBJ1-6, reads DAGVTQSPTHLIKTRGQQVTLRCSPISGHKSVSWYQQVLGQGPQFIFQYYEKEERGRGNFPDRFSARQFPNYSSELNVNALLLGDSALYLCASSPTNSPLHFGNGTRLTVT.

The rearrangement joins TRBV4-3 to TRBJ2-7; tentative D call: TRBD1 (5 bases). CDR1 is LGHNA, CDR2 YSLEER, per germline. The CDR3 length is 13 residues. Trimming left V 10 bases short and J 0 bases short, with 13 bases between. The CDR3 protein is CAIDAGFSYEQYF. The DNA for the CDR3 is TGCGCCATCGACGCAGGGTTCTCCTACGAGCAGTACTTC.

This clone was recorded once. The chain links TRBV29-1 to TRBJ1-4, with a possible D match to TRBD1 (5 bases). Trimming left V 5 bases short and J 4 bases short, with 11 bases between. In germline, CDR1 is SQVTM, CDR2 ANQGSEA. The CDR3 loop spans 13 amino acids. The CDR3 DNA follows: TGCAGCGTTCTGGGGGAGGGTAATGAAAAACTGTTTTTT. Its protein product is CSVLGEGNEKLFF.

J is TRBJ1-1 and V is TRBV7-2, with 7 bases that match TRBD1. There are 14 residues in the CDR3. Germline V gives CDR1 SGHTA, CDR2 FQGNSA. Trimming cost V 4 bases and J 5 bases; bases outside gene matches: 7. DNA for the CDR3: TGTGCCAGCAGCTCAAAGGCAGGGGGGACTGAAGCTTTCTTT. Its protein is CASSSKAGGTEAFF.

J is TRBJ1-4 and V is TRBV7-9; TRBD1 matches at 10 bases. The CDR3 contains 15 residues. V trimming: 4 bases; J trimming: 7 bases; junction bases outside the gene matches: 6. The germline V gene encodes CDR1 SEHNR and CDR2 FQNEAQ (reference sequence). The CDR3 DNA reads as TGTGCCAGCAGCTCGGGGGACAGGGGATCTGAAAAACTGTTTTTT. Its protein is CASSSGDRGSEKLFF.

V is TRBV6-5 and J is TRBJ2-4; D is possibly TRBD2 (5 bases). The V end was cut by 3 bases, the J end by 3 bases, with 12 bases between. Looked up from germline, CDR1 is MNHEY and CDR2 is SVGAGI. The CDR3 is 15 residues long. CDR3 protein: CASSYGKADKNIQYF. The CDR3 DNA reads TGTGCCAGCAGTTATGGTAAAGCGGACAAAAACATTCAGTACTTC.

The chain uses TRBV5-6 and TRBJ1-2; unclear D gene. From germline, CDR1 is SGHDT and CDR2 YYEEEE. The CDR3 runs 12 residues. The V and J ends lost 6 bases and 8 bases respectively, with 14 bases between them. This CDR3 reads CASNGLVGGYTF. Written as DNA, the CDR3 is TGTGCCAGCAACGGCTTAGTGGGGGGCTACACCTTC.

The chain links TRBV7-8 to TRBJ1-1, with D maybe TRBD1 (6 bases). Germline CDR1 SGHVS, CDR2 FQNEAQ. This CDR3 region has 14 residues. Trimming pared 5 bases from V and 4 bases from J, leaving 14 bases between. This CDR3 is CASSRGGAGTEAFF. CDR3 sequence (DNA): TGTGCCAGCAGCCGCGGGGGCGCGGGCACTGAAGCTTTCTTT.

CDR3 protein: CASSSTGTGTDTQYF. DNA of the CDR3: TGTGCCAGCAGCTCAACCGGGACAGGCACAGATACGCAGTATTTT. V is TRBV5-8 and J is TRBJ2-3, with 7 bases aligning to TRBD1. The CDR3 is made up of 15 amino acids. Per the germline V gene, CDR1 is SGHTS and CDR2 is YDEGEE. V shed 3 bases and J 1 base; nucleotides not matched to a gene: 5.

The chain recombines TRBV10-3 with TRBJ2-6; no clear D gene. Between the trimmed V and J ends, which lost 8 bases and 0 bases, there was a span of 5 bases. The CDR3 covers 13 residues. Per the germline V gene, CDR1 is ENHRY and CDR2 is SYGVKD. The CDR3 sequence is CAIQDSGANVLTF. CDR3 DNA sequence: TGTGCCATCCAGGACTCTGGGGCCAACGTCCTGACTTTC.

This chain uses TRBV6-5 with TRBJ1-2; TRBD1 matches at 9 bases. The CDR3 consists of 12 residues. CDR1 and CDR2 (germline): MNHEY, SVGAGI. Trimming at V came to 6 bases and at J to 10 bases, leaving 6 bases not matched to a gene. The CDR3 region is CASSFDRGDYTF. For the CDR3, the DNA is TGTGCCAGCAGCTTCGACAGGGGGGACTACACCTTC.

The chain has TRBV2 and TRBJ1-3, with no clear D. The V gene lost 0 bases and the J gene lost 4 bases, with 4 bases spanning the gap. Germline V gene sequence: CDR1 SNHLY, CDR2 FYNNEI. The CDR3 is 13 amino acids. The DNA of the CDR3 is TGTGCCAGCAGTGAAGCTCCAGGAAACACCATATATTTT. This encodes CASSEAPGNTIYF.

About this clone itself: Other nucleotide sequences from this sample produce the same CDR3. The chain uses TRBV4-1 and TRBJ1-5, with D possibly matching TRBD1 (6 bases). V was clipped by 0 bases and J by 4 bases, with 13 bases between them. The CDR3 length is 16 residues. Germline CDR1 is MGHRA and CDR2 is YSYEKL. CDR3 protein: CASSQEGGAGNQPQHF. In DNA form, the CDR3 reads TGCGCCAGCAGCCAAGAGGGGGGGGCTGGTAATCAGCCCCAGCATTTT.

This clone was detected only once. The chain is built from TRBV9 and TRBJ2-2; D remains ambiguous. Germline V gene data show CDR1 as SGDLS and CDR2 as YYNGEE. Trimming stripped 2 bases from V and 1 base from J, with 12 bases between. The CDR3 runs 16 residues. This CDR3 is CASSVAPMRNTGELFF. The CDR3 DNA reads as TGTGCCAGCAGCGTCGCTCCTATGAGGAACACCGGGGAGCTGTTTTTT.

The gene calls are TRBV7-3 and TRBJ2-7; D is possibly TRBD1 (7 bases). Trimming cost V 1 base and J 3 bases, with 16 bases left between them. This CDR3 contains 16 residues. The germline V gene encodes CDR1 SGHTA and CDR2 FQGTGA. The CDR3 sequence: CASSLKLEGALYEQYF. CDR3 DNA sequence: TGTGCCAGCAGCTTAAAGTTGGAGGGGGCCCTCTACGAGCAGTACTTC.